These 26 T cell receptor beta chains were all obtained from the same sample, sequenced in a study of technical replicates of blood from a handful of donors. Assay used: immunoSEQ multiplex PCR; TCRdb lists only in-frame clones, some missing. The profile shows approximately 45,000 clones, around 96% of them singletons. What was sequenced was T cells isolated from PBMCs. The receptors here all came from a human donor in good health.

V and J are TRBV4-1 and TRBJ2-7; the match to TRBD2 covers 11 bases. The V gene end was trimmed by 2 bases and the J gene end by 1 base; junction bases not matched to a gene: 4. Germline V CDR1 and CDR2: MGHRA, YSYEKL. The CDR3 runs to 16 residues. CDR3 residues: CASSQTLAGGSYEQYF. The CDR3 DNA is TGCGCCAGCAGCCAAACTCTAGCGGGAGGTTCCTACGAGCAGTACTTC.

The rearrangement links TRBV4-3 to TRBJ1-2; TRBD1 agrees at 9 bases. Per germline, CDR1 LGHNA and CDR2 YSLEER. This CDR3 spans 14 amino acids. After removal of 8 bases from V and 7 bases from J, the junction contained 11 bases not matched to a gene. In DNA form, the CDR3 reads TGCGCCAGCTCTACCTGGGACAGGGCGACTGGCTACACCTTC. Translation gives CASSTWDRATGYTF.

The chain has TRBV4-2 and TRBJ2-7; weak D call: TRBD2 (6 bases). The CDR3 is made up of 16 amino acids. V was trimmed by 4 bases and J by 5 bases, leaving 21 bases between them. The V gene's germline CDR1 is LGHNA and CDR2 YNFKEQ. The CDR3 coding sequence is TGTGCCAGCAGCCCAGAGAGGGGACTTGTCGGACACGAGCAGTACTTC. It translates to CASSPERGLVGHEQYF.

The J gene is TRBJ1-4, the V gene TRBV5-6; 10 positions agree with TRBD1. With V trimmed by 4 bases and J by 3 bases, 6 bases remained unmatched. In germline, CDR1 is SGHDT, CDR2 YYEEEE. The CDR3 has 16 residues. The CDR3 protein is CASSPRDRGSNEKLFF. CDR3 DNA sequence: TGTGCCAGCAGCCCCCGGGACAGGGGTTCTAATGAAAAACTGTTTTTT.

This chain joins TRBV5-6 and TRBJ1-2; TRBD1 is a possible D gene (5 bases). The ends were cut back, 4 bases at V and 4 bases at J, with 17 bases in the middle. This CDR3 has 15 residues. Germline CDR1 reads SGHDT; CDR2 reads YYEEEE. In DNA form, the CDR3 reads TGTGCCAGCAGCCTCTGGGGGGACTCCCGCTATGGCTACACCTTC. This sequence encodes CASSLWGDSRYGYTF. Full variable domain (remainder filled in from reference TRBV5-6 and TRBJ1-2): DAGVTQSPTHLIKTRGQQVTLRCSPKSGHDTVSWYQQALGQGPQFIFQYYEEEERQRGNFPDRFSGHQFPNYSSELNVNALLLGDSALYLCASSLWGDSRYGYTFGSGTRLTVV.

About this clone itself: The junction differs from germline at one of its ends, possibly a read error. The chain joins TRBV5-1 to TRBJ2-7, with no clear D. This CDR3 is 13 amino acids long. The germline CDR1 and CDR2 sequences are SGHRS and YFSETQ. The CDR3 nucleotides are TGCGCCAGCAGCTTGGCCCCGGTAGACTGGCCGACCTTC. This encodes CASSLAPVDWPTF.

This chain connects TRBV5-4 to TRBJ2-5; D is possibly TRBD1 (6 bases). CDR3 length: 14 residues. The V end lost 3 bases, the J end lost 5 bases, and 14 bases lay between the germline ends. CDR1 and CDR2 (germline): SGHNT, YYREEE (reference sequence). Written as DNA, the CDR3 is TGTGCCAGCAGCTCCGCAGGGGTTGGGGAGACCCAGTACTTC. Its protein product is CASSSAGVGETQYF.

This clone was seen only once. This chain connects TRBV21-1 to TRBJ1-2; the table names TRBD1, a call not compared with the DNA. TRBV21-1 is marked as a pseudogene. The CDR3 is made up of 14 amino acids. The chain's CDR3 is CASSKGDRMDGYTF. CDR3 DNA: TGTGCCAGCAGCAAAGGAGACAGGATGGATGGCTACACCTTC.

This clone was recorded only once. This chain uses TRBV11-3 with TRBJ1-2; D is undetermined. V was shortened by 4 bases and J by 7 bases, with 25 bases between the two germline ends. Germline V lookup: CDR1 SGHNT, CDR2 YENEEA. CDR3 size: 17 residues. The DNA of the CDR3 is TGTGCCAGCAGCTCACCAGGAGCGGGCCGGGGAAGTACTGGCTACACCTTC. Its translation: CASSSPGAGRGSTGYTF. The variable domain in full, with the rest retrieved from reference TRBV11-3 and TRBJ1-2, is EAGVVQSPRYKIIEKKQPVAFWCNPISGHNTLYWYLQNLGQGPELLIRYENEEAVDDSQLPKDRFSAERLKGVDSTLKIQPAELGDSAVYLCASSSPGAGRGSTGYTFGSGTRLTVV.

The rearrangement links TRBV30 to TRBJ1-1; D is perhaps TRBD1 (6 bases). Germline V gene sequence: CDR1 GTSNPN, CDR2 SVGIG (reference sequence). The V end was cut by 2 bases, the J end by 6 bases, with 13 bases between. CDR3 length: 13 amino acids. CDR3 nucleotide sequence: TGTGCCTGGAGTAAGAAACAGGGCTCTGAAGCTTTCTTT. As protein: CAWSKKQGSEAFF.

The J gene is TRBJ2-7, the V gene TRBV12-5; maybe TRBD1 (6 bases). The CDR3 runs 17 residues. Deletions cut 5 bases from V and 2 bases from J, with 22 bases between. CDR1 is LGHNT and CDR2 is FRNRAP in the germline V gene. The DNA of the CDR3 is TGTGCTAGTGGTCCCCAATATTGGGGGCGCAGTACCTACGAGCAGTACTTC. It is translated as CASGPQYWGRSTYEQYF.

In its sample, this clone was seen once. The gene calls are TRBV6-1 and TRBJ2-7, with D tentatively TRBD1 (5 bases). Germline lookup yields CDR1 MNHNS and CDR2 SASEGT. The CDR3 contains 15 residues. V was trimmed by 3 bases and J by 5 bases, leaving 17 bases between them. This chain's CDR3 is CASSEGRGTWDEQYF. In DNA form, the CDR3 reads TGTGCCAGCAGTGAGGGAAGGGGAACGTGGGACGAGCAGTACTTC.

The V gene is TRBV19, the J gene TRBJ1-5, with a possible D match to TRBD1 (6 bases). The germline V gene has CDR1 LNHDA and CDR2 SQIVND (reference sequence). The CDR3 is 15 amino acids. V was trimmed by 9 bases and J by 2 bases, leaving 17 bases between them. This CDR3 is CASQRGGAGNQPQHF. The CDR3 coding sequence is TGTGCCAGCCAACGGGGGGGCGCGGGCAATCAGCCCCAGCATTTT.

V usage is TRBV19 and J usage is TRBJ2-7; 8 bases match TRBD2. The germline CDR1 and CDR2 sequences are LNHDA and SQIVND (reference sequence). CDR3 length equals 15 residues. Trimming cost V 3 bases and J 3 bases; bases outside gene matches: 7. The DNA for the CDR3 is TGTGCCAGTAGTATTGGCGGGAGGTACAGCTACGAGCAGTACTTC. It is translated as CASSIGGRYSYEQYF. The variable domain in full, completed from reference TRBV19 and TRBJ2-7, reads DGGITQSPKYLFRKEGQNVTLSCEQNLNHDAMYWYRQDPGQGLRLIYYSQIVNDFQKGDIAEGYSVSREKKESFPLTVTSAQKNPTAFYLCASSIGGRYSYEQYFGPGTRLTVT.

This chain connects TRBV28 to TRBJ2-1; D perhaps matches TRBD2 (5 bases). In germline, CDR1 is MDHEN, CDR2 SYDVKM. Deletions cut 6 bases from V and 6 bases from J, with 12 bases between. CDR3 length equals 13 residues. In DNA form, the CDR3 reads TGTGCCAGCAGCCCCGCAGGAGGCAATGAGCAGTTCTTC. As protein: CASSPAGGNEQFF.

This clone was detected a few times. V and J are TRBV10-1 and TRBJ1-1, with no clear D. Per the germline V gene, CDR1 is WNHNN and CDR2 is SYGVQD (reference sequence). CDR3 size: 13 residues. V gave up 3 bases and J gave up 3 bases, with 8 bases separating them. CDR3 residues: CASSEWRDTEAFF. In DNA, the CDR3 is TGCGCCAGCAGTGAATGGCGGGACACTGAAGCTTTCTTT.

The gene calls are TRBV7-3 and TRBJ1-1; perhaps TRBD1 as D (5 bases). Germline CDR1 is SGHTA and CDR2 is FQGTGA. Trimming pared 0 bases from V and 5 bases from J, leaving 7 bases between. CDR3 size: 13 residues. The CDR3, as DNA: TGTGCCAGCAGCTTAACTCAGGGAACTGAAGCTTTCTTT. Protein: CASSLTQGTEAFF.

This clone was detected only once. This rearrangement joins TRBV5-6 to TRBJ1-2; 7 bases fit TRBD1. This CDR3 has 13 residues. CDR1 is SGHDT and CDR2 is YYEEEE in the germline V gene. J was trimmed by 7 bases and V by 3 bases; bases with no gene match: 6. CDR3: CASSSGTAIGYTF. In DNA form, the CDR3 reads TGTGCCAGCAGCTCCGGGACAGCCATTGGCTACACCTTC.

The V gene is TRBV11-2, the J gene TRBJ2-7; 7 nucleotides line up with TRBD1. Germline trimming cut 5 bases from V and 3 bases from J; bases unmatched to any gene: 10. CDR1 SGHAT and CDR2 FQNNGV come from the germline V gene. This CDR3 is 15 amino acids long. Here the CDR3 reads CASSIRSGGYYEQYF. CDR3 sequence (DNA): TGTGCCAGCAGCATCCGCTCAGGGGGTTACTACGAGCAGTACTTC.

The chain joins TRBV28 to TRBJ2-7; 9 positions match TRBD2. The V and J ends lost 6 bases and 3 bases, in that order; junction bases with no gene match: 9. Germline V gives CDR1 MDHEN, CDR2 SYDVKM. The CDR3 is 15 residues long. The CDR3 here is CASSPGLARNYEQYF. In nucleotides, the CDR3 is TGTGCCAGCAGCCCCGGACTAGCGAGAAACTACGAGCAGTACTTC.

The chain carries TRBV12-5 and TRBJ2-1; possibly TRBD2 for D (6 bases). The V end was cut by 7 bases, the J end by 4 bases, with 14 bases between. Per germline, CDR1 LGHNT and CDR2 FRNRAP. This CDR3 has 14 residues. CDR3: CASAPLAEYNEQFF. The CDR3 coding sequence is TGTGCTAGTGCCCCGTTAGCGGAATACAATGAGCAGTTCTTC. Full variable domain (missing parts from reference TRBV12-5 and TRBJ2-1): DARVTQTPRHKVTEMGQEVTMRCQPILGHNTVFWYRQTMMQGLELLAYFRNRAPLDDSGMPKDRFSAEMPDATLATLKIQPSEPRDSAVYFCASAPLAEYNEQFFGPGTRLTVL.

The rearrangement uses TRBV14 and TRBJ2-5; TRBD1 might be the D (6 bases). Germline CDR1 SGHDN, CDR2 FVKESK. Trimming removed 2 bases at V and 3 bases at J, with 10 bases between. The CDR3 length is 14 residues. CDR3 nucleotides: TGTGCCAGCAGCCAACTGGACAGCGAAGAGACCCAGTACTTC. It encodes CASSQLDSEETQYF.

V usage is TRBV6-4 and J usage is TRBJ1-2; D perhaps matches TRBD1 (6 bases). Trimming stripped 5 bases from V and 4 bases from J, with 11 bases between. CDR1 and CDR2 (germline): MRHNA, SNTAGT. This CDR3 is built from 13 residues. CDR3 residues: CASSPDRRYGYTF. CDR3 sequence (DNA): TGTGCCAGCAGTCCCGACAGGCGCTATGGCTACACCTTC.

The chain recombines TRBV13 with TRBJ1-1; D might be TRBD1 (6 bases). CDR1 PRHDT and CDR2 FYEKMQ come from the germline V gene (reference sequence). CDR3 length: 15 residues. Trimming left V 0 bases short and J 2 bases short, with 10 bases between. The CDR3 reads CASSLGDSFNTEAFF. CDR3 bases: TGTGCCAGCAGCTTAGGGGACAGTTTTAACACTGAAGCTTTCTTT.

The V call is TRBV19, the J call TRBJ2-1; perhaps TRBD2 as D (6 bases). In germline, CDR1 is LNHDA, CDR2 SQIVND (reference sequence). V was pared by 4 bases and J by 9 bases, with 16 bases between. This CDR3 region has 14 residues. CDR3 amino acids: CASSRGDLVGEQFF. The CDR3 nucleotides read TGTGCCAGTAGTAGGGGGGACCTAGTGGGTGAGCAGTTCTTC.

The V gene is TRBV5-1, the J gene TRBJ1-2; a possible D gene is TRBD1 (6 bases). Germline CDR1 reads SGHRS; CDR2 reads YFSETQ. Trimming took off 0 bases at V and 4 bases at J, with 13 bases between the two ends. CDR3 length: 15 residues. Here the CDR3 reads CASSLAQGSIYGYTF. The CDR3 DNA sequence: TGCGCCAGCAGCTTGGCCCAGGGGAGCATCTATGGCTACACCTTC. The full variable domain, in which reference TRBV5-1 and TRBJ1-2 provide the parts outside the CDR3, is KAGVTQTPRYLIKTRGQQVTLSCSPISGHRSVSWYQQTPGQGLQFLFEYFSETQRNKGNFPGRFSGRQFSNSRSEMNVSTLELGDSALYLCASSLAQGSIYGYTFGSGTRLTVV.